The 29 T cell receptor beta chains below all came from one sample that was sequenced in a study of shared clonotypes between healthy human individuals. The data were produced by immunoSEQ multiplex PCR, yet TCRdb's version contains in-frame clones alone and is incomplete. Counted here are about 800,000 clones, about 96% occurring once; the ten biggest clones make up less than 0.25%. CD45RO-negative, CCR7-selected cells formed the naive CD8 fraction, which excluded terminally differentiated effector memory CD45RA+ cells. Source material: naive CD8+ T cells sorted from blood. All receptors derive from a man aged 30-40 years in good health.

The CDR3 coding sequence is TGTGCCAGCAGTTACGGACAGGGGAAAGATACGCAGTATTTT. Its translation: CASSYGQGKDTQYF. The V call is TRBV6-5, the J call TRBJ2-3, with 9 bases that match TRBD1. Trimming at V came to 2 bases and at J to 5 bases, leaving 2 bases not matched to a gene. CDR1 and CDR2 from the germline V gene are MNHEY and SVGAGI. The CDR3 loop spans 14 amino acids.

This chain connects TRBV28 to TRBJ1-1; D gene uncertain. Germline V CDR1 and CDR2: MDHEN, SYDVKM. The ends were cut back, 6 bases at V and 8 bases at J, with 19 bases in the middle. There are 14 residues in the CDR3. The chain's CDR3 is CASSLTGISTEAFF. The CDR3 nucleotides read TGTGCCAGCAGCTTGACGGGTATTTCGACAGAAGCTTTCTTT.

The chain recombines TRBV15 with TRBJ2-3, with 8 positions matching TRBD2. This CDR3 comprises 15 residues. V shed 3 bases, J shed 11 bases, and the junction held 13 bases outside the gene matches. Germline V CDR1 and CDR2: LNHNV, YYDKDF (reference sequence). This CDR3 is CATSRRREAPPGQYF. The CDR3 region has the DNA TGTGCCACCAGCAGGAGGCGGGAGGCCCCCCCAGGGCAGTATTTT.

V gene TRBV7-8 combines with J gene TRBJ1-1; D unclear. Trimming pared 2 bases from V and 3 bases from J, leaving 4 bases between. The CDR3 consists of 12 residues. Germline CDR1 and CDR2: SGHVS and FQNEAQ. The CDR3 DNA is TGTGCCAGCAGCTTAATCCACACTGAAGCTTTCTTT. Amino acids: CASSLIHTEAFF.

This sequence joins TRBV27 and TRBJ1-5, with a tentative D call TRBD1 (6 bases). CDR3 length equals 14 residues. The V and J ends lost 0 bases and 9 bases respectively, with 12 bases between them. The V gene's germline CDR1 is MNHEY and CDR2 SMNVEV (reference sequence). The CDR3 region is CASSLSGRGRPQHF. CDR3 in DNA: TGTGCCAGCAGTTTATCGGGCAGGGGTCGGCCCCAGCATTTT.

The CDR3 nucleotides are TGCAGCGTTGAACCCTCAGGAGAGGGCTACGAGCAGTACTTC. Encoded protein: CSVEPSGEGYEQYF. The genes are TRBV29-1 and TRBJ2-7, with D possibly TRBD2 on 5 matching bases. V lost 2 bases and J lost 3, with 14 bases in between. The CDR3 has 14 residues. Germline lookup yields CDR1 SQVTM and CDR2 ANQGSEA.

The CDR3: CASSPPPDRVDQPQHF. The CDR3 region has the DNA TGTGCCAGCAGTCCCCCCCCAGACAGGGTGGATCAGCCCCAGCATTTT. The V gene is TRBV28, the J gene TRBJ1-5, with 7 bases identical to TRBD1. CDR3 length: 16 residues. V lost 5 bases, J lost 5 bases, and 12 bases stayed unmatched. CDR1 and CDR2 (germline): MDHEN, SYDVKM.

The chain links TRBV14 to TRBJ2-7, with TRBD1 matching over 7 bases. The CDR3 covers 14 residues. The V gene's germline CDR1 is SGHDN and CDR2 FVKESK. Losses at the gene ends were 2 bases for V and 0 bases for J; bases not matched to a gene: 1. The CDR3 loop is CASSQTGVSYEQYF. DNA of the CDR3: TGTGCCAGCAGCCAAACAGGGGTCTCCTACGAGCAGTACTTC. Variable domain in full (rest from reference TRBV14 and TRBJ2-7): EAGVTQFPSHSVIEKGQTVTLRCDPISGHDNLYWYRRVMGKEIKFLLHFVKESKQDESGMPNNRFLAERTGGTYSTLKVQPAELEDSGVYFCASSQTGVSYEQYFGPGTRLTVT.

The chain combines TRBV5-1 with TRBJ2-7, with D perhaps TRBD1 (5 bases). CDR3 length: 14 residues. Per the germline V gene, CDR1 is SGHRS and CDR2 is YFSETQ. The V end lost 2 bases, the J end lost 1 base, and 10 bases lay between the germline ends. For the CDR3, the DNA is TGCGCCAGCAGCTTTGGACAAAGATCCTACGAGCAGTACTTC. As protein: CASSFGQRSYEQYF.

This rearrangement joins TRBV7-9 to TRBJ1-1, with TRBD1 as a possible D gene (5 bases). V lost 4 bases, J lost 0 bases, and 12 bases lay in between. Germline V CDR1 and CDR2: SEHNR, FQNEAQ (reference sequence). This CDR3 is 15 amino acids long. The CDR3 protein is CASSSGTVMNTEAFF. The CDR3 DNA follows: TGTGCCAGCAGCTCAGGGACGGTCATGAACACTGAAGCTTTCTTT. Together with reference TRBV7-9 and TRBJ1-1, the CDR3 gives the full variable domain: DTGVSQNPRHKITKRGQNVTFRCDPISEHNRLYWYRQTLGQGPEFLTYFQNEAQLEKSRLLSDRFSAERPKGSFSTLEIQRTEQGDSAMYLCASSSGTVMNTEAFFGQGTRLTVV.

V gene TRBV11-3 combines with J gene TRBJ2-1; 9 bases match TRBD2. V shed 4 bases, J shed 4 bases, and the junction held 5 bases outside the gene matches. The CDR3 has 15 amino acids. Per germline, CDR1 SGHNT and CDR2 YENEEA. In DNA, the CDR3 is TGTGCCAGCAGCTCGCCTAGCGGGATATACAATGAGCAGTTCTTC. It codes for CASSSPSGIYNEQFF.

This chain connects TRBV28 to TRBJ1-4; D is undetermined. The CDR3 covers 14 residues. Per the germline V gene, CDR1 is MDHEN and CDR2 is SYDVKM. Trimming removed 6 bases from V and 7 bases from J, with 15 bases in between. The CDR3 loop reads CASRHGSLVEKLFF. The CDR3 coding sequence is TGTGCCAGCAGGCACGGGAGCCTGGTTGAAAAACTGTTTTTT.

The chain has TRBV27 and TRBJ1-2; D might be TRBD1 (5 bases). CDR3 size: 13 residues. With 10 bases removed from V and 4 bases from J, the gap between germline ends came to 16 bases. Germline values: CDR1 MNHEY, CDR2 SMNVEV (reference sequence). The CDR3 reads CATAAGFFYGYTF. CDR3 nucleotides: TGTGCCACTGCGGCAGGGTTTTTCTATGGCTACACCTTC.

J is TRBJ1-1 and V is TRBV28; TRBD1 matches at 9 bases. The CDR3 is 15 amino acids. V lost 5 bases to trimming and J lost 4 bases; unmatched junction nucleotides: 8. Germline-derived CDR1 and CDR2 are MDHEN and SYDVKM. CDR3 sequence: CASSPGTGYGTEAFF. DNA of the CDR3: TGTGCCAGCAGTCCCGGGACAGGGTATGGCACTGAAGCTTTCTTT.

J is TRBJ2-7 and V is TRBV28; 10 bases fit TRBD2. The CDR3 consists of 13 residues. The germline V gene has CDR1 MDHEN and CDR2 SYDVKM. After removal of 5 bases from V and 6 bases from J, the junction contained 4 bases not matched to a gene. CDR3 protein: CASSPLAGGEQYF. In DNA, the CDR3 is TGTGCCAGCAGTCCATTAGCGGGAGGCGAGCAGTACTTC.

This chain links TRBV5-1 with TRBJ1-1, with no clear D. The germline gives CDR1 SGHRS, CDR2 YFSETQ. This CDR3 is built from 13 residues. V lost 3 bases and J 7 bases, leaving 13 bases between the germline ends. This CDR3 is CASSSPRGDEAFF. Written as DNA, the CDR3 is TGCGCCAGCAGCTCACCCCGGGGAGATGAAGCTTTCTTT.

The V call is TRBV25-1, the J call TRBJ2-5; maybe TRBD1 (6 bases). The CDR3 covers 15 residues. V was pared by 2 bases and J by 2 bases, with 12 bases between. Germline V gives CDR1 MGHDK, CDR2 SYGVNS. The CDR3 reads CASSEPGHSQETQYF. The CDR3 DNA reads TGTGCCAGCAGTGAACCGGGACACAGTCAAGAGACCCAGTACTTC. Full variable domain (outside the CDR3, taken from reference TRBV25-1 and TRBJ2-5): EADIYQTPRYLVIGTGKKITLECSQTMGHDKMYWYQQDPGMELHLIHYSYGVNSTEKGDLSSESTVSRIRTEHFPLTLESARPSHTSQYLCASSEPGHSQETQYFGPGTRLLVL.

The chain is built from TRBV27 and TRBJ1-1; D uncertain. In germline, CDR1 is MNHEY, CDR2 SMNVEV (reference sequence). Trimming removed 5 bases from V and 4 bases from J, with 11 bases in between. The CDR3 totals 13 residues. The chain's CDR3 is CASSPGGVTEAFF. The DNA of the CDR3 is TGTGCCAGCAGTCCCGGTGGGGTCACTGAAGCTTTCTTT.

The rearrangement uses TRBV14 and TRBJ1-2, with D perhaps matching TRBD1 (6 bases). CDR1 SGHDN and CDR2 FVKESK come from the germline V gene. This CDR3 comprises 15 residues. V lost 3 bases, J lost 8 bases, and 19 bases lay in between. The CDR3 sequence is CASSHLIGGEEGYTF. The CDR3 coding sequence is TGTGCCAGCAGCCATTTAATTGGGGGCGAAGAGGGCTACACCTTC.

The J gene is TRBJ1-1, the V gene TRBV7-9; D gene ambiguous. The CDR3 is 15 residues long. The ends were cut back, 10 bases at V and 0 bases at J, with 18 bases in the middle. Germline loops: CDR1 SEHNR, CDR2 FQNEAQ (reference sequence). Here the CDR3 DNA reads TGTGCCATTATTCAAGTCGAGATTATGAACACTGAAGCTTTCTTT. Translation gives CAIIQVEIMNTEAFF.

The CDR3 spells CASSIDRSFPYEQYF. In DNA form, the CDR3 reads TGTGCCAGCAGCATTGACAGGAGCTTTCCCTACGAGCAGTACTTC. The chain is built from TRBV7-9 and TRBJ2-7; weak D call: TRBD1 (6 bases). This CDR3 comprises 15 residues. V dropped 5 bases and J dropped 2 bases, with 16 bases sitting between them. Germline V gene lookup returns CDR1 SEHNR and CDR2 FQNEAQ (reference sequence).

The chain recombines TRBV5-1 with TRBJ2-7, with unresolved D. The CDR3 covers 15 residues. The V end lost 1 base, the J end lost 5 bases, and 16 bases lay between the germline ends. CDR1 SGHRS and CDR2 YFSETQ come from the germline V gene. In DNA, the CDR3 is TGCGCCAGCAGCTTGCGCCCAGGACCCATCGACGAGCAGTACTTC. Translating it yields CASSLRPGPIDEQYF.

The CDR3: CASSLGGRGETQYF. In DNA, the CDR3 is TGTGCCAGCAGCTTGGGCGGGCGGGGAGAGACCCAGTACTTC. The rearrangement joins TRBV7-2 to TRBJ2-5; D perhaps matches TRBD2 (6 bases). CDR1 SGHTA and CDR2 FQGNSA come from the germline V gene. V lost 3 bases and J 4 bases, leaving 12 bases between the germline ends. This CDR3 is 14 amino acids long.

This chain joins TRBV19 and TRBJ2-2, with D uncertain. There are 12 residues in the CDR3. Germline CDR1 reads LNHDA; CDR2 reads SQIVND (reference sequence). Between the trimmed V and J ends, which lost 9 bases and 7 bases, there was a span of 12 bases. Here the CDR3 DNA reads TGTGCCAGCCGAGTAATCAGCGGGGAGCTGTTTTTT. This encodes CASRVISGELFF.

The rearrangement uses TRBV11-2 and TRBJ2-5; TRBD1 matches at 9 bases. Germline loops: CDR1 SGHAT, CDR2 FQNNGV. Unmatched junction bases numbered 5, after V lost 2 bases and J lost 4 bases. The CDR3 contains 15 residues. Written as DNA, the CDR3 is TGTGCCAGCAGCTTAACGACAGGGGGGTTAGAGACCCAGTACTTC. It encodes CASSLTTGGLETQYF.

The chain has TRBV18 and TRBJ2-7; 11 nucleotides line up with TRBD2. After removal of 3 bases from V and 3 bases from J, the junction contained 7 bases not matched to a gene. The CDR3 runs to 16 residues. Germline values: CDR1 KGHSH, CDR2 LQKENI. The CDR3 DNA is TGTGCCAGCTCACCTTATAGCGGGAGGGCCGACTACGAGCAGTACTTC. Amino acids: CASSPYSGRADYEQYF.

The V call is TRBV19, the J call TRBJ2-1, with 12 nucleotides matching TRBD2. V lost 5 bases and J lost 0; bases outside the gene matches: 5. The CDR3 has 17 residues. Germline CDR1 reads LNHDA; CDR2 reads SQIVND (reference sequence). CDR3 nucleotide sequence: TGTGCCAGTAGTCCCGGACTAGCGGGAAACTCCTACAATGAGCAGTTCTTC. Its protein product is CASSPGLAGNSYNEQFF.

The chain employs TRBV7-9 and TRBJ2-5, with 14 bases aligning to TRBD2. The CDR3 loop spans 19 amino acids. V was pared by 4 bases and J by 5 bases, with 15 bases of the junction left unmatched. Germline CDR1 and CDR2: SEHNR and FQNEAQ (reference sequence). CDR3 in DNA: TGTGCCAGCAGCTCACCGGGAACTTGGACTAGCGGGAGGAGGGAGACCCAGTACTTC. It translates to CASSSPGTWTSGRRETQYF.

CDR3 region: CASRTSGTNEQFF. Here the CDR3 DNA reads TGTGCCAGTCGGACTAGCGGGACCAATGAGCAGTTCTTC. The chain combines TRBV28 with TRBJ2-1; 12 bases line up with TRBD2. J lost 6 bases, V lost 9 bases, and 3 bases had no gene match. Per the germline V gene, CDR1 is MDHEN and CDR2 is SYDVKM. CDR3 length: 13 amino acids.